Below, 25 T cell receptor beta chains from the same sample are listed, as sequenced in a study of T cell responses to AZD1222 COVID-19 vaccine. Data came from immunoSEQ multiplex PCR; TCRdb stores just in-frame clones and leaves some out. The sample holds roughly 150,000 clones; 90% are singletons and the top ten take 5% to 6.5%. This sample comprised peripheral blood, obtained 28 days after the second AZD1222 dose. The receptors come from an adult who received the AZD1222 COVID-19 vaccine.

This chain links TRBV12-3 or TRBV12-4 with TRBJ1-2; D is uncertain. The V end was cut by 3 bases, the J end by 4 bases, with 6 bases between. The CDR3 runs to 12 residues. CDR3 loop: CASSLEAYGYTF. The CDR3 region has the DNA TGTGCCAGCAGTTTGGAGGCCTATGGCTACACCTTC.

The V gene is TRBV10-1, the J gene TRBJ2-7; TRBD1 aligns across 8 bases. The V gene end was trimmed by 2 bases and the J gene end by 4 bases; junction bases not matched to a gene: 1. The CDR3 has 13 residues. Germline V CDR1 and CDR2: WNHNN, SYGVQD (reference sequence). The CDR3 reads CASSERQGYEQYF. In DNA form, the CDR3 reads TGCGCCAGCAGTGAGAGACAGGGGTACGAGCAGTACTTC.

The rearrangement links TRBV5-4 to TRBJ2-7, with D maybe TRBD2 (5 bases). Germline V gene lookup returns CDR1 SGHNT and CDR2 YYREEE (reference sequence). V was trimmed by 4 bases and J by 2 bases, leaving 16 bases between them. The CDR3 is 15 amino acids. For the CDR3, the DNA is TGTGCCAGCAGCCCTCCGGAGGCCCAAACCTACGAGCAGTACTTC. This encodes CASSPPEAQTYEQYF.

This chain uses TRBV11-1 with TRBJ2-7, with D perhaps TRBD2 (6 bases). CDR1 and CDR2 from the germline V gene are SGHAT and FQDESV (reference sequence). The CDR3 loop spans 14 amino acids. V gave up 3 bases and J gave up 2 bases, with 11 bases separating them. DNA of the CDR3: TGTGCCAGCAGCTTTTCAGGAGGGACCTACGAGCAGTACTTC. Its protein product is CASSFSGGTYEQYF.

This CDR3 is CASSRLLGRRNTGELFF. The DNA for the CDR3 is TGTGCCAGCAGCCGACTACTGGGACGCCGAAACACCGGGGAGCTGTTTTTT. The chain combines TRBV3-1 (or the pseudogene TRBV3-2) with TRBJ2-2; tentatively, D is TRBD1 or TRBD2 (5 bases each). CDR1 and CDR2 from the germline V gene are LGHDT and YNNKEL (reference sequence). The CDR3 extends over 17 amino acids. Deletions cut 4 bases from V and 2 bases from J, with 17 bases between.

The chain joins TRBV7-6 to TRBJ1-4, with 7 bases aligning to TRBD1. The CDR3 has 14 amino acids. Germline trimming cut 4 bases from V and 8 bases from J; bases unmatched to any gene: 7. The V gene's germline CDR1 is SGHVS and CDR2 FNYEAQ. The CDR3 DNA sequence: TGTGCCAGCAGCTCATACAGGGGCCAAGAAAAACTGTTTTTT. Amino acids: CASSSYRGQEKLFF. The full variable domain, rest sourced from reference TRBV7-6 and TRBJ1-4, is GAGVSQSPRYKVTKRGQDVALRCDPISGHVSLYWYRQALGQGPEFLTYFNYEAQQDKSGLPNDRFSAERPEGSISTLTIQRTEQRDSAMYRCASSSYRGQEKLFFGSGTQLSVL.

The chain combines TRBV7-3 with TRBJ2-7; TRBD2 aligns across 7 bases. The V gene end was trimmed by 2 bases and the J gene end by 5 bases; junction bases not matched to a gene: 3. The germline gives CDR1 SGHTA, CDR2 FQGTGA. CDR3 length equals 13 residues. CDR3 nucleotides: TGTGCCAGCAGCTTACGACGGGGGGACGAGCAGTACTTC. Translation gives CASSLRRGDEQYF.

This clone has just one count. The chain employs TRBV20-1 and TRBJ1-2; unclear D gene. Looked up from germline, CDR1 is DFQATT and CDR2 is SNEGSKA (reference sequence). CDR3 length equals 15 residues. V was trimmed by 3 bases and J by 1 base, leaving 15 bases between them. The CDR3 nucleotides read TGCAGTGCTAGTCAAGGATCCACGATTAACTATGGCTACACCTTC. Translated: CSASQGSTINYGYTF.

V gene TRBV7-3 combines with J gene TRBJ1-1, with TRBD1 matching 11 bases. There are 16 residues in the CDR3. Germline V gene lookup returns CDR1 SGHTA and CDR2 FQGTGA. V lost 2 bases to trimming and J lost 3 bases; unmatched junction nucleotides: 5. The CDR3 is CASSLGDRGMDTEAFF. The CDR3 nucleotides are TGTGCCAGCAGCTTAGGGGACAGGGGGATGGACACTGAAGCTTTCTTT.

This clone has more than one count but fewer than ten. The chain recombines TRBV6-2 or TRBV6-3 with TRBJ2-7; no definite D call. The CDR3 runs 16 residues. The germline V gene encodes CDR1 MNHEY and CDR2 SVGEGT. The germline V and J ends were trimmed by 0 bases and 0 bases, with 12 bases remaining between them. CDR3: CASSYSRRGSSYEQYF. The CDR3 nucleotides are TGTGCCAGCAGTTACTCACGACGAGGAAGCTCCTACGAGCAGTACTTC.

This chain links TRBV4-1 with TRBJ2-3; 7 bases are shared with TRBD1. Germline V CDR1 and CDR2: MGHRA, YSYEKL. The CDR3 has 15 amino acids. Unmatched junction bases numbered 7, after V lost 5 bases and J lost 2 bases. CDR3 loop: CASSFRTGDTDTQYF. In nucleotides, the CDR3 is TGCGCCAGCAGCTTCCGGACAGGAGACACAGATACGCAGTATTTT.

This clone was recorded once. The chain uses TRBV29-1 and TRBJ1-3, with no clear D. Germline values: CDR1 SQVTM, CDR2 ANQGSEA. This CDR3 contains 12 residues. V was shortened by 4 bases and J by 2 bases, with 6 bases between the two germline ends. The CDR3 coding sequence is TGCAGCGTTGGGCTGCCTGGAAACACCATATATTTT. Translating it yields CSVGLPGNTIYF. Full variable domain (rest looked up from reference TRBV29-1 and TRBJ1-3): SAVISQKPSRDICQRGTSLTIQCQVDSQVTMMFWYRQQPGQSLTLIATANQGSEATYESGFVIDKFPISRPNLTFSTLTVSNMSPEDSSIYLCSVGLPGNTIYFGEGSWLTVV.

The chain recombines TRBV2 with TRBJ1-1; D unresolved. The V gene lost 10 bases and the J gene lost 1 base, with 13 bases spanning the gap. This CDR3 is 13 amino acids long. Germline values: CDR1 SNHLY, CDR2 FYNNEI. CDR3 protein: CATRSLENTEAFF. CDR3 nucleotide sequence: TGTGCCACACGGAGCCTTGAGAACACTGAAGCTTTCTTT.

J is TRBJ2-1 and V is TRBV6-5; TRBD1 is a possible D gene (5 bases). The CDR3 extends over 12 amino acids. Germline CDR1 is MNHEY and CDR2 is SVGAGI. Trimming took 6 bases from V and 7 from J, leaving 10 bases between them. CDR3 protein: CASRTQVNEQFF. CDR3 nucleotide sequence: TGTGCCAGCAGAACACAGGTGAATGAGCAGTTCTTC.

CDR3 in DNA: TGTGCCAGCAGCCACACCGGGAGCCCGGATCAGCCCCAGCATTTT. This codes for CASSHTGSPDQPQHF. The rearrangement joins TRBV7-2 to TRBJ1-5; no definite D call. Germline CDR1 reads SGHTA; CDR2 reads FQGNSA. The CDR3 spans 15 residues. The ends were cut back, 5 bases at V and 5 bases at J, with 16 bases in the middle.

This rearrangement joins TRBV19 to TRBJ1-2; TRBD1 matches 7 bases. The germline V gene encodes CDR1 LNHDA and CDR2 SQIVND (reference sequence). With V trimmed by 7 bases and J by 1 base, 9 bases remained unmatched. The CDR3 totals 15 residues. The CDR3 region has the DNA TGTGCCAGTATTGCCGGGGGACAGCGTAACTATGGCTACACCTTC. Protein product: CASIAGGQRNYGYTF.

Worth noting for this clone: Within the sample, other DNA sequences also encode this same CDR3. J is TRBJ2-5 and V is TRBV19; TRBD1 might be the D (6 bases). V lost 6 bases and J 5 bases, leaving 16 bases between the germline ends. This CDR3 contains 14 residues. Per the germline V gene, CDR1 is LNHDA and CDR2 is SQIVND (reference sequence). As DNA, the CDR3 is TGTGCCAGTAGCCAGCCGGGGCAGGGGGAGACCCAGTACTTC. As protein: CASSQPGQGETQYF.

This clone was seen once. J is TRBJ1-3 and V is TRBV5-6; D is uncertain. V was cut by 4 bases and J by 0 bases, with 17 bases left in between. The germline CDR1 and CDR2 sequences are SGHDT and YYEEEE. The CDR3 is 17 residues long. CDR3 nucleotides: TGTGCCAGCAGCCGCTTCTTATCATCAGTCTCTGGAAACACCATATATTTT. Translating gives CASSRFLSSVSGNTIYF.

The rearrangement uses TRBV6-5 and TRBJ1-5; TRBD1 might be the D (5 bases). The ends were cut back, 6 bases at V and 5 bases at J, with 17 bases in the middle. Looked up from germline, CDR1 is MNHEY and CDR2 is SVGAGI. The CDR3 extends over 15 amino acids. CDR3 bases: TGTGCCAGCAGCTCTACCGGGACTGCCGATCAGCCCCAGCATTTT. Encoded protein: CASSSTGTADQPQHF.

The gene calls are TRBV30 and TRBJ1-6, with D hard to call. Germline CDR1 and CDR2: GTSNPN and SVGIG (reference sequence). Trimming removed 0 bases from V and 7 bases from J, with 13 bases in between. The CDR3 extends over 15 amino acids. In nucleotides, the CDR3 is TGTGCCTGGAGTGTAATGGCCTCTGGGAATTCACCCCTCCACTTT. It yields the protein CAWSVMASGNSPLHF.

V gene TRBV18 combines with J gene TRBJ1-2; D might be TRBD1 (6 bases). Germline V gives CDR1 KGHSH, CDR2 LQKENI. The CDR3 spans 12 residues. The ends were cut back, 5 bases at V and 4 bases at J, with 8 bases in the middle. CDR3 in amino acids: CASSSDSYGYTF. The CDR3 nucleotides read TGTGCCAGCTCATCGGACAGCTATGGCTACACCTTC.

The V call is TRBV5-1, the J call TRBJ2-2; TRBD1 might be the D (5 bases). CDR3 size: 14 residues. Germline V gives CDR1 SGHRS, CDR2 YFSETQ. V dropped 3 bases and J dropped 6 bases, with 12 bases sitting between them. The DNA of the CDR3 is TGCGCCAGCAGCTACCAGCAGGGTTCCGGGGAGCTGTTTTTT. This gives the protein CASSYQQGSGELFF. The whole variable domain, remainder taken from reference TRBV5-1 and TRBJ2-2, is KAGVTQTPRYLIKTRGQQVTLSCSPISGHRSVSWYQQTPGQGLQFLFEYFSETQRNKGNFPGRFSGRQFSNSRSEMNVSTLELGDSALYLCASSYQQGSGELFFGEGSRLTVL.

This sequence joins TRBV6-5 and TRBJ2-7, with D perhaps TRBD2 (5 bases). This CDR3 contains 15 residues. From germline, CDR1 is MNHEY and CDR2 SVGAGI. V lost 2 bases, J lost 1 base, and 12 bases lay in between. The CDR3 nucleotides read TGTGCCAGCAGTTACACGCGGGCTAAATCCTACGAGCAGTACTTC. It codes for CASSYTRAKSYEQYF.

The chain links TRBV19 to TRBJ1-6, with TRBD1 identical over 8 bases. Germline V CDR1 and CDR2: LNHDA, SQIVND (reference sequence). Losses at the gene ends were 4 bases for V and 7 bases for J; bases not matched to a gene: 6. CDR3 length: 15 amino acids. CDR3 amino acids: CASSTSRGRNSPLHF. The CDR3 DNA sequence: TGTGCCAGTAGTACGTCCAGGGGGCGGAATTCACCCCTCCACTTT.

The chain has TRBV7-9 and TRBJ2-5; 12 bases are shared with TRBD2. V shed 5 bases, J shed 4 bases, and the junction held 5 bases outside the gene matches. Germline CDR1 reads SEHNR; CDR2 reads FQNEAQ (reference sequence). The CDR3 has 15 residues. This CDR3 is CASSGSSGRGETQYF. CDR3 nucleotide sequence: TGTGCCAGCAGCGGCTCTAGCGGGAGGGGAGAGACCCAGTACTTC.